Below, one TCR beta chain is given with its context. The target antigen is unknown. This record comes from a study of a mutant IDH1 vaccine in newly diagnosed glioma. Study as a whole: Patients previously underwent radiotherapy, temozolomide, or both, and most underwent both.

Clones were sequenced by immunoSEQ multiplex PCR, and TCRdb holds only the in-frame ones, with some missing. The table includes 45,000 to 55,000 clones, about 79% detected once. This sample's time point: week 35, safety follow-up. The study gave 300 ug of mutant IDH1 20-mer peptide per vaccine dose, with topical imiquimod. CDR1 SGHTA and CDR2 FQGNSA come from the germline V gene. There are 14 residues in the CDR3. Trimming cost V 2 bases and J 9 bases, with 11 bases left between them. Notes on the study in general: Pseudoprogression seemed unrelated to changes in top peripheral T cell clonotypes.

This clonotype was obtained from a man aged 40-49 years with glioma. This material consisted of PBMCs, taken from a glioma patient whose treatment included an IDH1 peptide vaccine. The V and J genes are TRBV7-2 and TRBJ1-6; TRBD1 is a possible D gene (6 bases). This chain's CDR3 is CASSLQGQPSPLHF. The CDR3 nucleotides read TGTGCCAGCAGCTTACAGGGGCAACCTTCACCCCTCCACTTT.